The 25 T cell receptor beta chains reported below all come from one sample, sequenced in a study of human T cells and chemical hapten exposure. A single record per CDR3 protein comes from TCRdb applying MiXCR to the RACE reads. The sample shows under 200,000 distinct CDR3 sequences, roughly 30% of them seen only once. Time point given: pre-sensitization, week 0. Treatment given: therapeutic diphenylcyclopropenone sensitization with weekly scalp DPC. The sample was whole blood, taken in connection with sensitization to the hapten diphenylcyclopropenone (DPC). The origin of the receptors is a woman in her twenties or thirties with alopecia areata. Some clones in this sample may be carry-over from other donors' samples.

This clonotype came up a few times. J is TRBJ1-5 and V is TRBV7-9; D is possibly TRBD1 (6 bases). Trimming took 1 base from V and 11 from J, leaving 18 bases between them. From germline, CDR1 is SEHNR and CDR2 FQNEAQ (reference sequence). This CDR3 has 15 residues. The CDR3 spells CASSLVGGAGEAQHF. In DNA, the CDR3 is TGTGCCAGCAGCTTAGTTGGGGGGGCAGGGGAGGCCCAGCATTTT.

The genes are TRBV6-5 and TRBJ2-5; 7 bases match TRBD1. Germline V lookup: CDR1 MNHEY, CDR2 SVGAGI. The CDR3 spans 15 residues. V lost 6 bases, J lost 4 bases, and 11 bases stayed unmatched. The CDR3 region has the DNA TGTGCCAGCAGACTGACAGGGTATGGAGGAGAGACCCAGTACTTC. Protein sequence: CASRLTGYGGETQYF.

This clonotype has only a few counts. The chain employs TRBV7-3 and TRBJ1-5; D gene ambiguous. The germline gives CDR1 SGHTA, CDR2 FQGTGA. This CDR3 comprises 12 residues. The V and J ends lost 4 bases and 5 bases respectively, with 6 bases between them. The CDR3 protein is CASSYKDQPQHF. The CDR3 bases are TGTGCCAGCAGCTACAAGGATCAGCCCCAGCATTTT. Filled out from reference TRBV7-3 and TRBJ1-5, the complete variable domain reads GAGVSQTPSNKVTEKGKYVELRCDPISGHTALYWYRQSLGQGPEFLIYFQGTGAADDSGLPNDRFFAVRPEGSVSTLKIQRTERGDSAVYLCASSYKDQPQHFGDGTRLSIL.

This clonotype was counted only a few times. The V and J genes are TRBV29-1 and TRBJ2-7, with TRBD1 matching over 11 bases. Germline CDR1 and CDR2: SQVTM and ANQGSEA. V lost 3 bases to trimming and J lost 5 bases; unmatched junction nucleotides: 6. This CDR3 comprises 14 residues. CDR3 DNA: TGCAGCGTTGACACGGGACAGGGGGTCCACGAGCAGTACTTC. This gives the protein CSVDTGQGVHEQYF.

This clonotype was counted a few times. V usage is TRBV28 and J usage is TRBJ1-3, with 7 positions matching TRBD1. Losses at the gene ends were 5 bases for V and 2 bases for J; bases not matched to a gene: 3. The CDR3 has 14 residues. Per germline, CDR1 MDHEN and CDR2 SYDVKM. The CDR3 loop is CASSIQGAGNTIYF. The CDR3 DNA reads as TGTGCCAGCAGTATTCAGGGGGCTGGAAACACCATATATTTT.

The gene calls are TRBV7-2 and TRBJ2-3; possible D gene TRBD1, 5 bases. The germline V gene has CDR1 SGHTA and CDR2 FQGNSA. The CDR3 is 14 residues long. V was clipped by 1 base and J by 1 base, with 6 bases between them. Here the CDR3 DNA reads TGTGCCAGCAGCTTAGTACAGGGCACAGATACGCAGTATTTT. Protein sequence: CASSLVQGTDTQYF. The full variable domain, in which reference TRBV7-2 and TRBJ2-3 provide the parts outside the CDR3, is GAGVSQSPSNKVTEKGKDVELRCDPISGHTALYWYRQSLGQGLEFLIYFQGNSAPDKSGLPSDRFSAERTGGSVSTLTIQRTQQEDSAVYLCASSLVQGTDTQYFGPGTRLTVL.

In this sample, this clonotype turned up a few times. The chain recombines TRBV28 with TRBJ2-7; the match to TRBD2 covers 12 bases. With V trimmed by 6 bases and J by 6 bases, 12 bases remained unmatched. CDR3 size: 16 residues. Germline-derived CDR1 and CDR2 are MDHEN and SYDVKM. This CDR3 is CASSPSGRALGVEQYF. Written as DNA, the CDR3 is TGTGCCAGCAGCCCTAGCGGGAGGGCCCTTGGGGTCGAGCAGTACTTC. Combining the CDR3 with reference TRBV28 and TRBJ2-7 gives the whole variable domain DVKVTQSSRYLVKRTGEKVFLECVQDMDHENMFWYRQDPGLGLRLIYFSYDVKMKEKGDIPEGYSVSREKKERFSLILESASTNQTSMYLCASSPSGRALGVEQYFGPGTRLTVT.

This clonotype was observed a few times. This chain links TRBV12-3 or TRBV12-4 with TRBJ1-5; TRBD1 might be the D (6 bases). Trimming removed 0 bases at V and 7 bases at J, with 7 bases between. The CDR3 is made up of 13 amino acids. The CDR3, as DNA: TGTGCCAGCAGTTTAGCGCAGGGGCAGCCCCAGCATTTT. This sequence encodes CASSLAQGQPQHF.

A few counts support this clonotype. The V gene is TRBV20-1, the J gene TRBJ1-2, with 7 bases that match TRBD1. This CDR3 spans 14 amino acids. Germline V gene sequence: CDR1 DFQATT, CDR2 SNEGSKA (reference sequence). The trim removed 2 bases at V and 4 bases at J, leaving 7 bases unmatched. The CDR3 nucleotides are TGCAGTGCTAGAATTAGGGGGCGTCCCTATGGCTACACCTTC. It is translated as CSARIRGRPYGYTF.

The chain joins TRBV5-4 to TRBJ2-1; no firm D call. Germline loops: CDR1 SGHNT, CDR2 YYREEE (reference sequence). V lost 4 bases and J lost 7, with 6 bases in between. The CDR3 contains 11 residues. The DNA for the CDR3 is TGTGCCAGCAGCGCCGAGAATGAGCAGTTCTTC. This gives the protein CASSAENEQFF.

The rearrangement uses TRBV4-2 and TRBJ1-1; D is undetermined. V was trimmed by 0 bases and J by 2 bases, leaving 7 bases between them. The CDR3 is 14 residues long. The germline CDR1 and CDR2 sequences are LGHNA and YNFKEQ. DNA of the CDR3: TGTGCCAGCAGCCAAGAGGAAGGAAACACTGAAGCTTTCTTT. It yields the protein CASSQEEGNTEAFF.

This clonotype was seen more than once but under ten times. The V and J genes are TRBV5-5 and TRBJ1-2; D is possibly TRBD1 (6 bases). Germline values: CDR1 SGHKS, CDR2 YYEKEE (reference sequence). The ends were cut back, 4 bases at V and 3 bases at J, with 13 bases in the middle. The CDR3 contains 14 residues. CDR3 loop: CASSTSWTDYGYTF. In nucleotides, the CDR3 is TGTGCCAGCAGCACGTCTTGGACAGACTATGGCTACACCTTC.

The chain couples TRBV4-2 to TRBJ2-7, with D unclear. This CDR3 has 12 amino acids. Per the germline V gene, CDR1 is LGHNA and CDR2 is YNFKEQ. Between the trimmed V and J ends, which lost 0 bases and 5 bases, there was a span of 5 bases. CDR3 residues: CASSQDRDEQYF. For the CDR3, the DNA is TGTGCCAGCAGCCAAGATAGAGACGAGCAGTACTTC.

This chain links TRBV7-8 with TRBJ2-5, with a possible D match to TRBD2 (6 bases). Trimming cost V 0 bases and J 7 bases, with 15 bases left between them. Germline values: CDR1 SGHVS, CDR2 FQNEAQ. The CDR3 has 15 amino acids. This CDR3 is CASSLAEGVPRTQYF. As DNA, the CDR3 is TGTGCCAGCAGCTTAGCGGAGGGTGTCCCCCGGACCCAGTACTTC.

The chain links TRBV19 to TRBJ2-3; 12 bases align to TRBD1. V lost 4 bases, J lost 4 bases, and 6 bases stayed unmatched. The CDR3 covers 16 residues. Looked up from germline, CDR1 is LNHDA and CDR2 is SQIVND (reference sequence). CDR3 nucleotide sequence: TGTGCCAGTAGTAGTAAAGGGACAGGGGGCGCAGATACGCAGTATTTT. Translating gives CASSSKGTGGADTQYF.

This clonotype was observed a few times. V gene TRBV7-3 combines with J gene TRBJ2-4; D is possibly TRBD1 or TRBD2 (5 bases each). Trimming pared 2 bases from V and 9 bases from J, leaving 11 bases between. The CDR3 spans 13 residues. In germline, CDR1 is SGHTA, CDR2 FQGTGA. The DNA for the CDR3 is TGTGCCAGCAGCTTAGGGGGTAGAGGCATTCAGTACTTC. It translates to CASSLGGRGIQYF.

The CDR3 region is CAIGRTSEADTQYF. The CDR3 nucleotides are TGTGCCATCGGTAGGACTAGCGAGGCAGATACGCAGTATTTT. The rearrangement links TRBV10-3 to TRBJ2-3; 9 bases fit TRBD2. There are 14 residues in the CDR3. J lost 4 bases, V lost 8 bases, and 7 bases had no gene match. Germline lookup yields CDR1 ENHRY and CDR2 SYGVKD.

This clonotype was counted only a few times. This sequence joins TRBV7-2 and TRBJ1-2, with 8 bases fitting TRBD1. In germline, CDR1 is SGHTA, CDR2 FQGNSA. The CDR3 runs to 14 residues. After removal of 4 bases from V and 7 bases from J, the junction contained 8 bases not matched to a gene. The CDR3 DNA follows: TGTGCCAGCAGCTCGGGACAGGATAGTTCTGGCTACACCTTC. It encodes CASSSGQDSSGYTF.

As to this clonotype: One junction end disagrees with the germline gene, perhaps due to a read error. The V and J genes are TRBV2 and TRBJ2-1; 8 bases are shared with TRBD1. Looked up from germline, CDR1 is SNHLY and CDR2 is FYNNEI. The CDR3 is made up of 14 amino acids. The CDR3 DNA is TGTGTCAGCAGAGACAGGGGCCCTTACAATGAGCAGTTCTTC. Translation: CVSRDRGPYNEQFF.

This clonotype appeared a few times. The chain combines TRBV9 with TRBJ2-3; D gene ambiguous. Trimming left V 0 bases short and J 4 bases short, with 3 bases between. The CDR3 spans 12 residues. Per the germline V gene, CDR1 is SGDLS and CDR2 is YYNGEE. CDR3 bases: TGTGCCAGCAGCGTAGGTTCAGATACGCAGTATTTT. Its protein is CASSVGSDTQYF.

The J gene is TRBJ1-1, the V gene TRBV18, with D uncertain. V shed 0 bases and J shed 1 base, with 6 bases lying between them. Germline V gives CDR1 KGHSH, CDR2 LQKENI. The CDR3 sequence is 14 residues long. In nucleotides, the CDR3 is TGTGCCAGCTCACCACCGCGGGGGAACACTGAAGCTTTCTTT. It encodes CASSPPRGNTEAFF.

This clonotype was seen only a few times. This rearrangement joins TRBV4-2 to TRBJ2-1; D unclear. The CDR3 loop spans 16 amino acids. CDR1 and CDR2 (germline): LGHNA, YNFKEQ. V lost 4 bases, J lost 8 bases, and 21 bases lay in between. CDR3: CASSPGWPTVTYEQFF. CDR3 nucleotide sequence: TGTGCCAGCAGCCCCGGGTGGCCGACCGTAACCTATGAGCAGTTCTTC.

The V gene is TRBV10-3, the J gene TRBJ1-3; D is uncertain. Germline V lookup: CDR1 ENHRY, CDR2 SYGVKD. V lost 4 bases and J 4 bases, leaving 2 bases between the germline ends. The CDR3 length is 11 residues. The CDR3 sequence is CAISGGNTIYF. DNA of the CDR3: TGTGCCATCAGTGGAGGAAACACCATATATTTT.

The gene calls are TRBV28 and TRBJ1-1; D might be TRBD1 (6 bases). The CDR3 spans 16 residues. V was clipped by 8 bases and J by 6 bases, with 25 bases between them. Germline V gene sequence: CDR1 MDHEN, CDR2 SYDVKM. The CDR3 region is CASGAHPPRQVSEAFF. CDR3 in DNA: TGTGCCAGCGGGGCCCACCCCCCTCGACAGGTATCTGAAGCTTTCTTT.

The J gene is TRBJ2-7, the V gene TRBV29-1; a weak D match, TRBD2 (6 bases). Germline CDR1 reads SQVTM; CDR2 reads ANQGSEA. The ends were cut back, 6 bases at V and 3 bases at J, with 9 bases in the middle. This CDR3 contains 11 residues. CDR3 bases: TGCAGCGTCCCGGGGGACTACGAGCAGTACTTC. This gives the protein CSVPGDYEQYF.